Below are 24 T cell receptor beta chains sequenced from a single sample in a study of cytomegalovirus exposure and HLA in healthy donors. Primers: 60 Vbeta forward and 13 Jbeta reverse. Clones were sequenced by immunoSEQ multiplex PCR, and TCRdb holds only the in-frame ones, with some missing. Of about 110,000 clones listed, 79% are singletons. The sequencing input was PBMCs. The receptor set was obtained from a woman aged 40 to 50 in good health and CMV-seronegative.

As for this clone: A read error may account for a junction end that differs from germline. CDR3 amino acids: CASSVISGAGESQYF. CDR3 sequence (DNA): TGTGCCAGCAGCGTAATTAGCGGGGCCGGGGAGAGCCAGTACTTC. This chain joins TRBV9 and TRBJ2-5, with TRBD2 identical over 8 bases. This CDR3 spans 15 amino acids. Germline V CDR1 and CDR2: SGDLS, YYNGEE.

There are a few counts of this clone. The rearrangement joins TRBV6-6 to TRBJ1-5, with TRBD1 matching 7 bases. The CDR3 covers 15 residues. The V gene's germline CDR1 is MNHNY and CDR2 SVGAGI (reference sequence). V lost 0 bases, J lost 3 bases, and 2 bases stayed unmatched. The CDR3 nucleotides are TGTGCCAGCAGTTACTCGGGACAGCTCAATCAGCCCCAGCATTTT. Amino acid sequence: CASSYSGQLNQPQHF.

This clone was seen more than once but under ten times. As DNA, the CDR3 is TGTGCCAGCAGCTTGGGCTCCGGGACAGGGTTGAAAGACGGGCGCTACGAGCAGTACTTC. Translated: CASSLGSGTGLKDGRYEQYF. The chain employs TRBV5-4 and TRBJ2-7; 9 nucleotides line up with TRBD1. V lost 0 bases to trimming and J lost 3 bases; unmatched junction nucleotides: 19. Germline V gene lookup returns CDR1 SGHNT and CDR2 YYREEE (reference sequence). The CDR3 is made up of 20 amino acids.

The chain links TRBV5-1 to TRBJ2-7; D is undetermined. The CDR3 sequence is 13 residues long. Trimming pared 0 bases from V and 3 bases from J, leaving 7 bases between. The germline V gene has CDR1 SGHRS and CDR2 YFSETQ. DNA of the CDR3: TGCGCCAGCAGCTTGGGGGCCAACTACGAGCAGTACTTC. Translated, it gives CASSLGANYEQYF. Using reference TRBV5-1 and TRBJ2-7 for the parts outside the CDR3, the full variable domain is KAGVTQTPRYLIKTRGQQVTLSCSPISGHRSVSWYQQTPGQGLQFLFEYFSETQRNKGNFPGRFSGRQFSNSRSEMNVSTLELGDSALYLCASSLGANYEQYFGPGTRLTVT.

The rearrangement links TRBV4-1 to TRBJ2-4; 11 nucleotides agree with TRBD2. The CDR3 spans 19 residues. The V and J ends lost 2 bases and 15 bases, in that order; junction bases with no gene match: 24. Germline V gene lookup returns CDR1 MGHRA and CDR2 YSYEKL. CDR3 in DNA: TGCGCCAGCAGCCAACGCGGGGGGGACGGACCGGGACTAGCGGCCCGTAGGTACTTC. The encoded protein is CASSQRGGDGPGLAARRYF.

V and J are TRBV2 and TRBJ2-7, with 9 bases that match TRBD2. Losses at the gene ends were 0 bases for V and 4 bases for J; bases not matched to a gene: 7. The CDR3 is made up of 16 amino acids. Germline loops: CDR1 SNHLY, CDR2 FYNNEI. This CDR3 is CASSEALRGRDYEQYF. Here the CDR3 DNA reads TGTGCCAGCAGTGAAGCGCTTCGCGGGAGGGATTACGAGCAGTACTTC.

The chain joins TRBV9 to TRBJ1-4; 7 bases are shared with TRBD1. V gave up 4 bases and J gave up 8 bases; unmatched junction bases: 11. Germline CDR1 SGDLS, CDR2 YYNGEE. The CDR3 is 15 residues long. CDR3 region: CASSPRQGGTEKLFF. CDR3 bases: TGTGCCAGCAGCCCGAGACAGGGCGGAACCGAAAAACTGTTTTTT.

This rearrangement joins TRBV14 to TRBJ1-1; TRBD1 matches at 7 bases. This CDR3 has 15 amino acids. Germline V CDR1 and CDR2: SGHDN, FVKESK. V lost 4 bases to trimming and J lost 1 base; unmatched junction nucleotides: 6. The CDR3 loop is CASSLGQVGNTEAFF. The CDR3 DNA is TGTGCCAGCAGCCTCGGACAGGTTGGGAACACTGAAGCTTTCTTT.

The chain links TRBV11-2 to TRBJ2-5; TRBD1 matches at 10 bases. Judging by the DNA end, TRBJ2-7 fits better; the J call may be wrong. Germline CDR1 is SGHAT and CDR2 is FQNNGV. The CDR3 has 15 amino acids. For the CDR3, the DNA is TGTGCCAGCACCACAGGGACAGGGGCCTCCTACGAGCAGTACTTC. It yields the protein CASTTGTGASYEQYF.

V and J are TRBV9 and TRBJ1-4, with 8 bases identical to TRBD1. The CDR3 runs 16 residues. Per the germline V gene, CDR1 is SGDLS and CDR2 is YYNGEE. Trimming at V came to 4 bases and at J to 7 bases, leaving 12 bases not matched to a gene. The CDR3 sequence is CASSQGRTGGFEKLFF. In DNA form, the CDR3 reads TGTGCCAGCAGCCAGGGACGAACAGGGGGGTTTGAAAAACTGTTTTTT.

This chain uses TRBV27 with TRBJ2-7; 8 nucleotides match TRBD1. Trimming at V came to 5 bases and at J to 6 bases, leaving 18 bases not matched to a gene. The CDR3 is 17 residues long. Germline CDR1 MNHEY, CDR2 SMNVEV (reference sequence). The chain's CDR3 is CASSPNPRTGLNAEQYF. The CDR3 DNA reads as TGTGCCAGCAGTCCTAACCCTCGGACAGGGTTGAACGCCGAGCAGTACTTC.

The chain carries TRBV7-2 and TRBJ2-1, with a possible D match to TRBD1 (6 bases). CDR3 length: 13 amino acids. Trimming pared 8 bases from V and 3 bases from J, leaving 11 bases between. Germline V CDR1 and CDR2: SGHTA, FQGNSA. The CDR3 bases are TGTGCCAGCGGCAAGACAGGCTACAATGAGCAGTTCTTC. As protein: CASGKTGYNEQFF. Using reference TRBV7-2 and TRBJ2-1 for the parts outside the CDR3, the full variable domain is GAGVSQSPSNKVTEKGKDVELRCDPISGHTALYWYRQSLGQGLEFLIYFQGNSAPDKSGLPSDRFSAERTGGSVSTLTIQRTQQEDSAVYLCASGKTGYNEQFFGPGTRLTVL.

The J gene is TRBJ1-4, the V gene TRBV6-1; 10 nucleotides align to TRBD1. This CDR3 spans 16 amino acids. V shed 4 bases and J 6 bases; nucleotides not matched to a gene: 8. Germline CDR1 MNHNS, CDR2 SASEGT. CDR3 sequence reads: CASSGRDRGWDEKLFF. The CDR3 coding sequence is TGTGCCAGCAGTGGCCGGGACAGGGGATGGGATGAAAAACTGTTTTTT.

The chain is built from TRBV7-2 and TRBJ2-7, with TRBD2 matching over 9 bases. Germline lookup yields CDR1 SGHTA and CDR2 FQGNSA. The CDR3 consists of 16 residues. V dropped 1 base and J dropped 3; count of bases not matched to a gene: 7. CDR3 coding DNA: TGTGCCAGCAGCTTAGGAAATAGCGGGAGCGGCTACGAGCAGTACTTC. Encoded protein: CASSLGNSGSGYEQYF.

The V and J genes are TRBV9 and TRBJ2-1; D might be TRBD1 (6 bases). V was clipped by 2 bases and J by 6 bases, with 9 bases between them. CDR1 SGDLS and CDR2 YYNGEE come from the germline V gene. This CDR3 has 13 residues. The CDR3 DNA reads as TGTGCCAGCAGCGTCGGACAGCCCAATGAGCAGTTCTTC. It is translated as CASSVGQPNEQFF.

This clone was picked up a small number of times. This chain joins TRBV5-5 and TRBJ2-1; tentatively, D is TRBD1 (5 bases). V was trimmed by 0 bases and J by 4 bases, leaving 17 bases between them. From germline, CDR1 is SGHKS and CDR2 YYEKEE (reference sequence). The CDR3 spans 17 residues. Here the CDR3 DNA reads TGTGCCAGCAGCTTGGACCCAGGGCTCCCGCATTACAATGAGCAGTTCTTC. The encoded protein is CASSLDPGLPHYNEQFF.

The CDR3 DNA reads as TGTGCCAGCAGTTACCCTAACCGACAGGGAAACACTGAAGCTTTCTTT. It encodes CASSYPNRQGNTEAFF. J is TRBJ1-1 and V is TRBV6-6; the match to TRBD1 covers 7 bases. The CDR3 runs to 16 residues. In germline, CDR1 is MNHNY, CDR2 SVGAGI (reference sequence). Trimming removed 2 bases from V and 2 bases from J; junction bases left unmatched: 8.

The J gene is TRBJ1-1, the V gene TRBV6-5, with a possible D match to TRBD1 (5 bases). Trimming left V 6 bases short and J 4 bases short, with 15 bases between. CDR3 size: 14 residues. From germline, CDR1 is MNHEY and CDR2 SVGAGI. The CDR3 protein is CASSHQGWGTEAFF. CDR3 in DNA: TGTGCCAGCAGCCACCAGGGATGGGGCACTGAAGCTTTCTTT.

The chain couples TRBV5-1 to TRBJ2-3, with 9 bases fitting TRBD2. Germline V gene data show CDR1 as SGHRS and CDR2 as YFSETQ. The trim removed 7 bases at V and 3 bases at J, leaving 9 bases unmatched. The CDR3 spans 15 residues. The CDR3 nucleotides are TGCGCCAGCGGACCTAGCGGGATAGGGACAGATACGCAGTATTTT. Translated, it gives CASGPSGIGTDTQYF.

The chain combines TRBV19 with TRBJ2-7; 7 bases line up with TRBD2. The CDR3 spans 17 residues. Germline V CDR1 and CDR2: LNHDA, SQIVND (reference sequence). V dropped 3 bases and J dropped 6; count of bases not matched to a gene: 17. CDR3 nucleotide sequence: TGTGCCAGTAGTATCCCCCCGTTAACGGGAGGCGGGGTCGAGCAGTACTTC. Residues: CASSIPPLTGGGVEQYF.

V and J are TRBV30 and TRBJ2-7; 7 nucleotides match TRBD1. The trim removed 1 base at V and 3 bases at J, leaving 3 bases unmatched. Per germline, CDR1 GTSNPN and CDR2 SVGIG (reference sequence). The CDR3 extends over 13 amino acids. CDR3 sequence: CAWSGGQHYEQYF. CDR3 nucleotides: TGTGCCTGGAGTGGGGGACAGCACTACGAGCAGTACTTC. The full variable domain, completed using reference TRBV30 and TRBJ2-7, is SQTIHQWPATLVQPVGSPLSLECTVEGTSNPNLYWYRQAAGRGLQLLFYSVGIGQISSEVPQNLSASRPQDRQFILSSKKLLLSDSGFYLCAWSGGQHYEQYFGPGTRLTVT.

The chain employs TRBV5-1 and TRBJ2-5; D ambiguous. Trimming removed 1 base from V and 2 bases from J, with 9 bases in between. The CDR3 runs 14 residues. Per the germline V gene, CDR1 is SGHRS and CDR2 is YFSETQ. DNA of the CDR3: TGCGCCAGCAGCTTGAAAGGAGTACAAGAGACCCAGTACTTC. Its protein product is CASSLKGVQETQYF. Drawing the rest from reference TRBV5-1 and TRBJ2-5, the complete variable domain is KAGVTQTPRYLIKTRGQQVTLSCSPISGHRSVSWYQQTPGQGLQFLFEYFSETQRNKGNFPGRFSGRQFSNSRSEMNVSTLELGDSALYLCASSLKGVQETQYFGPGTRLLVL.

The chain employs TRBV7-9 and TRBJ2-5, with D possibly being TRBD2 (6 bases). There are 14 residues in the CDR3. Germline loops: CDR1 SEHNR, CDR2 FQNEAQ (reference sequence). The ends were cut back, 5 bases at V and 0 bases at J, with 10 bases in the middle. DNA for the CDR3: TGTGCCAGCAGCACTAGCCGGGACCAAGAGACCCAGTACTTC. Its protein product is CASSTSRDQETQYF.

V gene TRBV27 combines with J gene TRBJ2-5, with 14 nucleotides matching TRBD2. The CDR3 spans 18 residues. Germline V gene data show CDR1 as MNHEY and CDR2 as SMNVEV (reference sequence). Trimming took 4 bases from V and 2 from J; bases not matched to a gene: 9. The CDR3 DNA sequence: TGTGCCAGCAGTTCCGGGACTAGCGGGAGTTGGGAACAAGAGACCCAGTACTTC. It yields the protein CASSSGTSGSWEQETQYF.